The next 4 T cell receptor beta chains were all read from a single sample in a study of T cell responses to AZD1222 COVID-19 vaccine. TCRdb keeps only in-frame clones here, not all; method: immunoSEQ multiplex PCR. This table holds over 55,000 clones, roughly 84% found once. The sample consisted of peripheral blood, taken on day 0 of AZD1222 vaccination. These TCRs come from an adult in good health.

As concerns this clone: The same CDR3 is also encoded by other DNA sequences in this sample. The V and J genes are TRBV4-1 and TRBJ2-1, with D perhaps matching TRBD2 (6 bases). Trimming left V 4 bases short and J 4 bases short, with 8 bases between. Germline CDR1 is MGHRA and CDR2 is YSYEKL. There are 13 residues in the CDR3. CDR3 bases: TGCGCCAGCAGCCCGCGGGGTTACAATGAGCAGTTCTTC. It is translated as CASSPRGYNEQFF.

This clone has only a few counts. V is TRBV5-1 and J is TRBJ2-7; D ambiguous. CDR1 is SGHRS and CDR2 is YFSETQ in the germline V gene. The germline V and J ends were trimmed by 0 bases and 0 bases, with 10 bases remaining between them. The CDR3 runs 15 residues. CDR3 coding DNA: TGCGCCAGCAGCTTGGGGGTGGGGTCCTCCTACGAGCAGTACTTC. Protein: CASSLGVGSSYEQYF.

The chain has TRBV24-1 and TRBJ1-1; D is possibly TRBD1 (5 bases). Trimming removed 6 bases from V and 1 base from J, with 11 bases in between. Germline assignment: CDR1 KGHDR and CDR2 SFDVKD. The length of the CDR3 is 14 residues. CDR3 in amino acids: CATSRAGRNTEAFF. In nucleotides, the CDR3 is TGTGCCACCAGTAGGGCAGGGAGGAACACTGAAGCTTTCTTT.

The chain recombines TRBV12-3 or TRBV12-4 with TRBJ1-2; D ambiguous. This CDR3 has 12 amino acids. Trimming took off 3 bases at V and 5 bases at J, with 7 bases between the two ends. The CDR3 DNA reads as TGTGCCAGCAGTTTTGTACAGTATGGCTACACCTTC. It specifies CASSFVQYGYTF.